One sample yielded the 10 T cell receptor beta chains listed below, sequenced in a study of blood T cell repertoires in COVID-19. Some clones are missing from TCRdb's copy, which holds only in-frame ones; the method was immunoSEQ multiplex PCR. The table has 150,000 to 200,000 clones, approximately 87% seen once. Sequenced sample: peripheral blood. These receptors were obtained from a woman aged 70-85 years with acute or convalescent COVID-19.

In DNA form, the CDR3 reads TGTGCCAGCAGCCCTACTAGCGAGCAGTTCTTC. This translates into CASSPTSEQFF. V usage is TRBV6-6 and J usage is TRBJ2-1, with D possibly being TRBD2 (6 bases). Germline V gene lookup returns CDR1 MNHNY and CDR2 SVGAGI (reference sequence). The V end was cut by 6 bases, the J end by 10 bases, with 10 bases between. CDR3 length: 11 amino acids.

J is TRBJ2-1 and V is TRBV7-2, with 9 nucleotides matching TRBD2. J gave up 7 bases and V 0 bases, and 10 bases lay outside the gene matches. Germline CDR1 SGHTA, CDR2 FQGNSA. The CDR3 totals 17 residues. DNA for the CDR3: TGTGCCAGCAGCTTAGCCTTGGCGGGAGGGCCGTTGAATGAGCAGTTCTTC. Its translation: CASSLALAGGPLNEQFF. Supplemented by reference TRBV7-2 and TRBJ2-1, the full variable domain reads GAGVSQSPSNKVTEKGKDVELRCDPISGHTALYWYRQSLGQGLEFLIYFQGNSAPDKSGLPSDRFSAERTGGSVSTLTIQRTQQEDSAVYLCASSLALAGGPLNEQFFGPGTRLTVL.

The J gene is TRBJ2-3, the V gene TRBV19; D is uncertain. V lost 3 bases, J lost 2 bases, and 6 bases lay in between. The germline gives CDR1 LNHDA, CDR2 SQIVND (reference sequence). The CDR3 extends over 13 amino acids. As DNA, the CDR3 is TGTGCCAGTAGTATTTTACACACAGATACGCAGTATTTT. It encodes CASSILHTDTQYF.

The V and J genes are TRBV10-3 and TRBJ2-2; 9 bases align to TRBD2. After removal of 6 bases from V and 5 bases from J, the junction contained 4 bases not matched to a gene. Per germline, CDR1 ENHRY and CDR2 SYGVKD. CDR3 length: 14 residues. CDR3 region: CAISGSGSTGELFF. DNA for the CDR3: TGTGCCATCAGCGGTAGCGGGAGTACCGGGGAGCTGTTTTTT.

This clone was recorded a few times. This chain connects TRBV6-9 to TRBJ2-1, with a possible D match to TRBD2 (5 bases). CDR1 and CDR2 from the germline V gene are MNHGY and SVAAGI. The CDR3 is made up of 17 amino acids. V was clipped by 2 bases and J by 4 bases, with 18 bases between them. The CDR3 DNA reads as TGTGCCAGCAGTTATAAAGCGGCAGTTGGGGAATACAATGAGCAGTTCTTC. Translation: CASSYKAAVGEYNEQFF.

This clone turned up a few times. This chain joins TRBV4-3 and TRBJ2-7, with 9 nucleotides matching TRBD1. The CDR3 extends over 15 amino acids. J gave up 6 bases and V 0 bases, and 6 bases lay outside the gene matches. Germline CDR1 is LGHNA and CDR2 is YSLEER. This chain's CDR3 is CASSQDRWTGAEQYF. CDR3 DNA: TGCGCCAGCAGCCAAGACAGATGGACAGGGGCCGAGCAGTACTTC.

The V call is TRBV7-9, the J call TRBJ2-3; 9 bases are shared with TRBD1. Germline trimming cut 4 bases from V and 2 bases from J; bases unmatched to any gene: 13. Germline assignment: CDR1 SEHNR and CDR2 FQNEAQ (reference sequence). CDR3 size: 18 residues. The CDR3 loop reads CASSSPGQGFSYTDTQYF. The CDR3 coding sequence is TGTGCCAGCAGCTCCCCCGGACAGGGGTTTTCTTACACAGATACGCAGTATTTT.

The chain links TRBV7-8 to TRBJ2-1; TRBD1 aligns across 8 bases. CDR1 and CDR2 from the germline V gene are SGHVS and FQNEAQ. The CDR3 consists of 12 residues. V trimming: 5 bases; J trimming: 9 bases; junction bases outside the gene matches: 3. CDR3: CASSRDRGEQFF. Here the CDR3 DNA reads TGTGCCAGCAGCCGAGACAGGGGTGAGCAGTTCTTC. The complete variable domain, with remaining parts taken from reference TRBV7-8 and TRBJ2-1, reads GAGVSQSPRYKVAKRGQDVALRCDPISGHVSLFWYQQALGQGPEFLTYFQNEAQLDKSGLPSDRFFAERPEGSVSTLKIQRTQQEDSAVYLCASSRDRGEQFFGPGTRLTVL.

V gene TRBV6-5 combines with J gene TRBJ1-1; 11 bases match TRBD1. There are 15 residues in the CDR3. The V segment lost 6 bases and the J segment 1 base; nucleotides outside the gene matches: 4. Per the germline V gene, CDR1 is MNHEY and CDR2 is SVGAGI. CDR3 sequence: CASRDRGRGNTEAFF. CDR3 bases: TGTGCCAGCAGGGACAGGGGGCGAGGGAACACTGAAGCTTTCTTT.

The rearrangement links TRBV3-1 (or the pseudogene TRBV3-2) to TRBJ2-1; the match to TRBD2 covers 9 bases. CDR3 length: 15 residues. Unmatched junction bases numbered 6, after V lost 1 base and J lost 8 bases. Per the germline V gene, CDR1 is LGHDT and CDR2 is YNNKEL (reference sequence). DNA for the CDR3: TGTGCCAGCAGCCAAGGCGGGAGGGCAGACGATGAGCAGTTCTTC. Translated: CASSQGGRADDEQFF.